The entry below describes one T cell receptor (beta chain). What it binds is not known. Alongside a J-beta primer mix, a sample-barcoded 5' primer served in a second PCR lasting roughly 7 to 11 cycles. TCRdb processed the 5' RACE reads anew with MiXCR; each CDR3 protein has one entry. The sample holds 1.4 million to 1.5 million distinct CDR3 sequences, approximately 38% seen once. The sample is drawn from a study of blood T cells in healthy people across ages. Study-wide results and limits: Fewer expanded clones and more diversity marked long-lived versus aged donors.

With 7 bases removed from V and 6 bases from J, the gap between germline ends came to 16 bases. Germline V lookup: CDR1 SGHRS, CDR2 YFSETQ. The CDR3 length is 13 residues. This receptor was obtained from a woman younger than 35 in good health. The rearrangement uses TRBV5-1 and TRBJ1-2, with D possibly matching TRBD1 (5 bases). The sample comprised blood. The CDR3: CASGFRGGDGYTF. Here the CDR3 DNA reads TGCGCCAGCGGGTTTCGTGGAGGGGATGGCTACACCTTC.